One sample yielded the 14 T cell receptor beta chains listed below, sequenced in a study of shared clonotypes between healthy human individuals. Sequencing used immunoSEQ multiplex PCR; TCRdb keeps in-frame clones, though not all of them. The table shows some 500,000 clones, with less than 80% occurring only once. The sample consisted of PBMCs. All receptors derive from a woman aged 40 to 50 in good health. Some clones in this sample may be carry-over from other donors' samples.

The V and J genes are TRBV19 and TRBJ1-5, with a possible D match to TRBD1 (6 bases). Trimming pared 8 bases from V and 0 bases from J, leaving 17 bases between. The CDR3 covers 16 residues. From germline, CDR1 is LNHDA and CDR2 SQIVND (reference sequence). Here the CDR3 DNA reads TGTGCCAGTGCGACTACAGGGTACCATAGCAATCAGCCCCAGCATTTT. It specifies CASATTGYHSNQPQHF.

The chain is built from TRBV5-1 and TRBJ2-1; 7 bases match TRBD2. The CDR3 sequence is 14 residues long. The germline V gene has CDR1 SGHRS and CDR2 YFSETQ. Losses at the gene ends were 0 bases for V and 8 bases for J; bases not matched to a gene: 5. The CDR3 region has the DNA TGCGCCAGCAGCTTGGTTCCGGGAGGCGATGAGCAGTTCTTC. Translating gives CASSLVPGGDEQFF.

This chain joins TRBV5-8 and TRBJ2-4; D remains unclear. The CDR3 is made up of 14 amino acids. CDR1 is SGHTS, CDR2 YDEGEE, per germline. Trimming stripped 0 bases from V and 8 bases from J, with 12 bases between. Here the CDR3 reads CASSLESAEDIQYF. For the CDR3, the DNA is TGTGCCAGCAGCTTGGAATCGGCCGAGGACATTCAGTACTTC. The full variable domain, completed using reference TRBV5-8 and TRBJ2-4, is EAGVTQSPTHLIKTRGQQATLRCSPISGHTSVYWYQQALGLGLQFLLWYDEGEERNRGNFPPRFSGRQFPNYSSELNVNALELEDSALYLCASSLESAEDIQYFGAGTRLSVL.

This clone was counted a few times. J is TRBJ1-2 and V is TRBV18, with 9 bases aligning to TRBD1. Germline loops: CDR1 KGHSH, CDR2 LQKENI. This CDR3 has 16 amino acids. The J segment lost 4 bases and the V segment lost 4 bases, leaving 10 bases of the junction unmatched. The DNA for the CDR3 is TGTGCCAGCTCACACCCTCGACAGGGGGTAAGCTATGGCTACACCTTC. It is translated as CASSHPRQGVSYGYTF.

This clone appeared once. The chain carries TRBV2 and TRBJ1-3; D unresolved. Germline CDR1 reads SNHLY; CDR2 reads FYNNEI. With 6 bases removed from V and 0 bases from J, the gap between germline ends came to 9 bases. The CDR3 loop spans 14 amino acids. This CDR3 is CASSPPGSGNTIYF. Written as DNA, the CDR3 is TGTGCCAGCAGCCCCCCGGGCTCTGGAAACACCATATATTTT.

This clone was picked up a small number of times. The rearrangement joins TRBV10-1 to TRBJ1-2; perhaps TRBD1 as D (5 bases). CDR1 and CDR2 (germline): WNHNN, SYGVQD (reference sequence). The CDR3 has 14 amino acids. V was cut by 0 bases and J by 8 bases, with 13 bases left in between. The CDR3 loop reads CASSESSRESGYTF. As DNA, the CDR3 is TGCGCCAGCAGTGAGTCGTCCAGGGAGAGCGGCTACACCTTC.

The chain recombines TRBV5-4 with TRBJ2-1, with D possibly matching TRBD1 (7 bases). This CDR3 contains 16 residues. Trimming removed 10 bases from V and 4 bases from J, with 24 bases in between. Germline lookup yields CDR1 SGHNT and CDR2 YYREEE (reference sequence). The CDR3 sequence is CAGGGRDSLSYNEQFF. CDR3 coding DNA: TGTGCCGGAGGGGGTCGGGACAGCCTCTCTTACAATGAGCAGTTCTTC.

The CDR3 DNA is TGCGCCAGCAGCGCCAGGACGGGCTCCTACGAGCAGTACTTC. Translating it yields CASSARTGSYEQYF. V is TRBV5-1 and J is TRBJ2-5; the D is unclear. Gene TRBJ2-7 matches the end of the DNA better, so the J call may be wrong. This CDR3 spans 14 amino acids. Germline CDR1 is SGHRS and CDR2 is YFSETQ.

The chain has TRBV7-2 and TRBJ2-7, with 11 nucleotides matching TRBD1. Germline CDR1 reads SGHTA; CDR2 reads FQGNSA. With 4 bases clipped from V and 3 bases from J, the junction kept 5 bases outside the gene matches. The CDR3 covers 15 residues. CDR3 coding DNA: TGTGCCAGCAGCTCAGGACAGGGGGCTTTCTACGAGCAGTACTTC. Translating gives CASSSGQGAFYEQYF.

This clone was picked up a small number of times. The J gene is TRBJ1-1, the V gene TRBV19; D may be TRBD1 (5 bases). This CDR3 contains 12 residues. V was trimmed by 7 bases and J by 1 base, leaving 7 bases between them. Germline CDR1 is LNHDA and CDR2 is SQIVND (reference sequence). DNA for the CDR3: TGTGCCAGTAATAGGGGGAACACTGAAGCTTTCTTT. Translation: CASNRGNTEAFF. The full variable domain, in which reference TRBV19 and TRBJ1-1 provide the parts outside the CDR3, is DGGITQSPKYLFRKEGQNVTLSCEQNLNHDAMYWYRQDPGQGLRLIYYSQIVNDFQKGDIAEGYSVSREKKESFPLTVTSAQKNPTAFYLCASNRGNTEAFFGQGTRLTVV.

The genes are TRBV28 and TRBJ1-1; 9 nucleotides line up with TRBD1. With 6 bases clipped from V and 5 bases from J, the junction kept 7 bases outside the gene matches. The V gene's germline CDR1 is MDHEN and CDR2 SYDVKM. The CDR3 extends over 14 amino acids. CDR3 loop: CASREGQGSTEAFF. CDR3 in DNA: TGTGCCAGCAGAGAGGGACAGGGATCAACTGAAGCTTTCTTT. Drawing the rest from reference TRBV28 and TRBJ1-1, the complete variable domain is DVKVTQSSRYLVKRTGEKVFLECVQDMDHENMFWYRQDPGLGLRLIYFSYDVKMKEKGDIPEGYSVSREKKERFSLILESASTNQTSMYLCASREGQGSTEAFFGQGTRLTVV.

This clone was detected once. The gene calls are TRBV11-3 and TRBJ2-1; 7 positions match TRBD2. The CDR3 totals 17 residues. V shed 5 bases, J shed 8 bases, and the junction held 18 bases outside the gene matches. CDR1 and CDR2 (germline): SGHNT, YENEEA. The CDR3 nucleotides read TGTGCCAGCAGCCCCCTGTGGGGGAGGGCCGGGTTGGATGAGCAGTTCTTC. This gives the protein CASSPLWGRAGLDEQFF. Full variable domain (rest looked up from reference TRBV11-3 and TRBJ2-1): EAGVVQSPRYKIIEKKQPVAFWCNPISGHNTLYWYLQNLGQGPELLIRYENEEAVDDSQLPKDRFSAERLKGVDSTLKIQPAELGDSAVYLCASSPLWGRAGLDEQFFGPGTRLTVL.

The chain joins TRBV7-2 to TRBJ2-1; TRBD2 aligns across 7 bases. The CDR3 consists of 16 residues. Germline-derived CDR1 and CDR2 are SGHTA and FQGNSA. Trimming at V came to 1 base and at J to 0 bases, leaving 3 bases not matched to a gene. The CDR3 nucleotides read TGTGCCAGCAGCTTAGATTCGGGGGGCTCCTACAATGAGCAGTTCTTC. Amino acid sequence: CASSLDSGGSYNEQFF.

In regard to this clone: Given a much more abundant clone one base away, this may be a read error. The identical CDR3 is also encoded by other nucleotide sequences in the sample. The CDR3: CASSSSYEQYF. In DNA form, the CDR3 reads TGCGCCAGCAGCTCCTCCTACGAGCAGTACTTC. The chain carries TRBV5-1 and TRBJ2-7; D unresolved. CDR3 size: 11 residues. Germline V lookup: CDR1 SGHRS, CDR2 YFSETQ. Trimming took off 3 bases at V and 0 bases at J, with 1 base between the two ends.